Listed here are 25 T cell receptor beta chains from one sample, sequenced in a study of blood T cell repertoires in COVID-19. Produced via immunoSEQ multiplex PCR; TCRdb's table is partial and in-frame only. The sample lists 300,000 to 400,000 clones, around 83% seen once, with 3% in the top ten. Sequenced material: peripheral blood. Source of these receptors: a man between 25 and 39 years old with active or convalescent COVID-19.

J is TRBJ1-5 and V is TRBV6-5, with D perhaps TRBD1 (5 bases). The length of the CDR3 is 15 residues. Germline values: CDR1 MNHEY, CDR2 SVGAGI. Trimming pared 6 bases from V and 6 bases from J, leaving 18 bases between. The CDR3 sequence is CASSRGGTVGQPQHF. In DNA form, the CDR3 reads TGTGCCAGCAGCCGTGGCGGGACTGTGGGTCAGCCCCAGCATTTT.

This sequence joins TRBV27 and TRBJ2-3; a possible D gene is TRBD1 (6 bases). V lost 3 bases, J lost 9 bases, and 13 bases lay in between. Germline CDR1 is MNHEY and CDR2 is SMNVEV (reference sequence). This CDR3 comprises 13 residues. CDR3 sequence: CASSFTGTPTQYF. DNA for the CDR3: TGTGCCAGCAGTTTTACCGGGACACCGACGCAGTATTTT.

V usage is TRBV3-1 (or the pseudogene TRBV3-2) and J usage is TRBJ1-1; D gene unclear. Germline V gene data show CDR1 as LGHDT and CDR2 as YNNKEL (reference sequence). Trimming stripped 4 bases from V and 4 bases from J, with 10 bases between. This CDR3 has 13 residues. Here the CDR3 reads CASSREAVTEAFF. DNA for the CDR3: TGTGCCAGCAGCCGGGAGGCGGTCACTGAAGCTTTCTTT.

In its sample, this clone was seen a few times. V is TRBV5-1 and J is TRBJ1-4; D is unresolved. The CDR3 sequence is 15 residues long. The V and J ends lost 4 bases and 0 bases respectively, with 10 bases between them. Germline values: CDR1 SGHRS, CDR2 YFSETQ. In nucleotides, the CDR3 is TGCGCCAGCAGCCGCAACAGTGCAACTAATGAAAAACTGTTTTTT. Amino acid sequence: CASSRNSATNEKLFF. Full variable domain (remainder filled in from reference TRBV5-1 and TRBJ1-4): KAGVTQTPRYLIKTRGQQVTLSCSPISGHRSVSWYQQTPGQGLQFLFEYFSETQRNKGNFPGRFSGRQFSNSRSEMNVSTLELGDSALYLCASSRNSATNEKLFFGSGTQLSVL.

The chain uses TRBV21-1 and TRBJ2-7; whether TRBD2, the table's D call, matches the DNA was not checked. TRBV21-1 is tagged as a pseudogene. The CDR3 has 9 amino acids. The CDR3, as DNA: TGTGCCAGCCTCTACGAGCAGTACTTC. This gives the protein CASLYEQYF.

The chain employs TRBV5-4 and TRBJ2-7, with 8 bases aligning to TRBD1. Germline V gene data show CDR1 as SGHNT and CDR2 as YYREEE (reference sequence). The trim removed 0 bases at V and 7 bases at J, leaving 3 bases unmatched. The CDR3 is 13 residues long. CDR3 bases: TGTGCCAGCAGCTTGGCAGGGGGCAATGAGCAGTACTTC. This sequence encodes CASSLAGGNEQYF. The entire variable domain, with the rest obtained from reference TRBV5-4 and TRBJ2-7, is as follows: ETGVTQSPTHLIKTRGQQVTLRCSSQSGHNTVSWYQQALGQGPQFIFQYYREEENGRGNFPPRFSGLQFPNYSSELNVNALELDDSALYLCASSLAGGNEQYFGPGTRLTVT.

This clone was detected a few times. This chain links TRBV2 with TRBJ2-7; TRBD2 is a possible D gene (5 bases). CDR1 SNHLY and CDR2 FYNNEI come from the germline V gene. Trimming shortened V by 3 bases and J by 6 bases, and 12 bases separated the two germline ends. This CDR3 spans 13 amino acids. CDR3 bases: TGTGCCAGCAGTGAGATAAGGGAGACCGAGCAGTACTTC. Translation: CASSEIRETEQYF.

This clone was seen a single time. This CDR3 is missing its conserved last phenylalanine or tryptophan, likely due to a read error. The limits of the CDR3 on the DNA are not certain, so only TCRdb's listed CDR3 is given. The genes are TRBV23-1 and TRBJ2-4; TRBD1, as called in the table, went unchecked against the DNA. TRBV23-1 is flagged as an ORF with uncertain function. Ends included, the CDR3 has 10 residues. The CDR3 is CASIPGQGPP.

This clone was recorded a few times. Other DNA variants within this sample encode the same CDR3. The rearrangement uses TRBV4-3 and TRBJ1-1; 7 bases map to TRBD1. The CDR3 is 14 residues long. The V gene end was trimmed by 3 bases and the J gene end by 2 bases; junction bases not matched to a gene: 3. CDR1 and CDR2 (germline): LGHNA, YSLEER. The CDR3 sequence is CASSQGTVNTEAFF. CDR3 coding DNA: TGCGCCAGCAGCCAGGGGACAGTCAACACTGAAGCTTTCTTT.

This clone was observed a single time. The chain joins TRBV7-2 to TRBJ2-7; D not resolved. Germline V lookup: CDR1 SGHTA, CDR2 FQGNSA. This CDR3 spans 14 amino acids. V lost 1 base and J 0 bases, leaving 7 bases between the germline ends. CDR3 sequence reads: CASSLELSSYEQYF. In DNA, the CDR3 is TGTGCCAGCAGCTTAGAACTGAGCTCCTACGAGCAGTACTTC.

The chain has TRBV24-1 and TRBJ1-4; no firm D call. The V end lost 6 bases, the J end lost 6 bases, and 10 bases lay between the germline ends. The CDR3 is 13 residues long. Per the germline V gene, CDR1 is KGHDR and CDR2 is SFDVKD. CDR3 DNA sequence: TGTGCCACCAGTCGAGGGAGGGATGAAAAACTGTTTTTT. Amino acid sequence: CATSRGRDEKLFF.

The V gene is TRBV5-1, the J gene TRBJ1-4; D is unresolved. CDR1 is SGHRS and CDR2 is YFSETQ in the germline V gene. With 2 bases removed from V and 5 bases from J, the gap between germline ends came to 13 bases. CDR3 length equals 15 residues. As DNA, the CDR3 is TGCGCCAGCAGCTTAGAAACACACGGGAATGAAAAACTGTTTTTT. Translating gives CASSLETHGNEKLFF.

V is TRBV11-3 and J is TRBJ2-3, with 7 bases matching TRBD2. This CDR3 is built from 16 residues. From germline, CDR1 is SGHNT and CDR2 YENEEA. V lost 0 bases, J lost 2 bases, and 5 bases stayed unmatched. The CDR3 loop reads CASSLEGGSATDTQYF. In nucleotides, the CDR3 is TGTGCCAGCAGCTTAGAGGGGGGGTCGGCCACAGATACGCAGTATTTT.

This clone was recorded once. The rearrangement links TRBV27 to TRBJ2-2, with no clear D. Germline V gene sequence: CDR1 MNHEY, CDR2 SMNVEV (reference sequence). This CDR3 has 13 residues. V dropped 8 bases and J dropped 7 bases, with 14 bases sitting between them. The CDR3 sequence: CASGWAESGELFF. The CDR3, as DNA: TGTGCCAGCGGGTGGGCCGAGAGCGGGGAGCTGTTTTTT.

This clone has a handful of counts. The V and J genes are TRBV7-8 and TRBJ2-1, with 12 bases aligning to TRBD2. With 0 bases clipped from V and 6 bases from J, the junction kept 3 bases outside the gene matches. CDR1 SGHVS and CDR2 FQNEAQ come from the germline V gene. The CDR3 runs to 16 residues. For the CDR3, the DNA is TGTGCCAGCAGCTTAGCTACTAGCGGGGGGTTCAATGAGCAGTTCTTC. Its protein product is CASSLATSGGFNEQFF.

The chain is built from TRBV7-2 and TRBJ2-5, with TRBD1 matching over 10 bases. Germline V CDR1 and CDR2: SGHTA, FQGNSA. This CDR3 is 14 amino acids long. V lost 1 base to trimming and J lost 4 bases; unmatched junction nucleotides: 0. CDR3 protein: CASSLGTGGETQYF. The CDR3 region has the DNA TGTGCCAGCAGCTTAGGGACAGGGGGAGAGACCCAGTACTTC.

The chain couples TRBV5-1 to TRBJ2-3; TRBD2 matches at 11 bases. Germline V lookup: CDR1 SGHRS, CDR2 YFSETQ. This CDR3 comprises 16 residues. V shed 4 bases, J shed 0 bases, and the junction held 4 bases outside the gene matches. The chain's CDR3 is CASSLRTSGSTDTQYF. CDR3 DNA sequence: TGCGCCAGCAGCCTAAGGACTAGCGGGAGCACAGATACGCAGTATTTT.

The chain carries TRBV30 and TRBJ2-2, with D tentatively TRBD2 (6 bases). Trimming took off 3 bases at V and 7 bases at J, with 18 bases between the two ends. Germline V gives CDR1 GTSNPN, CDR2 SVGIG (reference sequence). The CDR3 runs to 15 residues. CDR3 in DNA: TGTGCCTGGAGCGCATCGACTAGATCTGGCGGGGAGCTGTTTTTT. Translating it yields CAWSASTRSGGELFF.

The gene calls are TRBV6-5 and TRBJ1-3; D is undetermined. Germline V CDR1 and CDR2: MNHEY, SVGAGI. V was pared by 6 bases and J by 1 base, with 10 bases between. This CDR3 region has 14 residues. The CDR3 coding sequence is TGTGCCAGCAGGGCGGACTCGTCTGGAAACACCATATATTTT. Translated, it gives CASRADSSGNTIYF.

This chain links TRBV5-8 with TRBJ2-1; a weak D match, TRBD1 (5 bases). Germline assignment: CDR1 SGHTS and CDR2 YDEGEE. This CDR3 contains 16 residues. The V end was cut by 4 bases, the J end by 6 bases, with 20 bases between. The CDR3 sequence: CASSPFARVVGNEQFF. The CDR3 DNA is TGTGCCAGCAGCCCTTTCGCCAGGGTGGTTGGCAATGAGCAGTTCTTC. The full variable domain, completed using reference TRBV5-8 and TRBJ2-1, is EAGVTQSPTHLIKTRGQQATLRCSPISGHTSVYWYQQALGLGLQFLLWYDEGEERNRGNFPPRFSGRQFPNYSSELNVNALELEDSALYLCASSPFARVVGNEQFFGPGTRLTVL.

The CDR3 is CASSDWASGATDTQYF. Here the CDR3 DNA reads TGTGCCAGCAGTGACTGGGCTAGCGGGGCCACAGATACGCAGTATTTT. The chain uses TRBV6-4 and TRBJ2-3; TRBD2 aligns across 9 bases. This CDR3 is 16 amino acids long. Germline V gives CDR1 MRHNA, CDR2 SNTAGT. J was trimmed by 2 bases and V by 1 base; bases with no gene match: 4.

As for this clone: The germline gene is not matched at one end of the junction; a read error may be the cause. This rearrangement joins TRBV12-3 or TRBV12-4 to TRBJ2-7; 7 bases agree with TRBD2. The CDR3 runs to 12 residues. The CDR3 sequence is CASSLTGGRRRF. Written as DNA, the CDR3 is TGTGCCAGCAGTTTAACCGGGGGGAGGAGGCGCTTC.

The V call is TRBV3-1 (or the pseudogene TRBV3-2), the J call TRBJ2-3; D perhaps matches TRBD2 (6 bases). The CDR3 length is 14 residues. From germline, CDR1 is LGHDT and CDR2 YNNKEL (reference sequence). CDR3 nucleotide sequence: TGTGCGATTCAGGCGGGATACAGCACAGATACGCAGTATTTT. Its translation is CAIQAGYSTDTQYF.

Of note for this clone: One junction end disagrees with the germline gene, perhaps due to a read error. This chain uses TRBV30 with TRBJ1-1; 7 bases match TRBD1. CDR3 length equals 11 residues. Germline CDR1 reads GTSNPN; CDR2 reads SVGIG (reference sequence). The CDR3 loop is CACRGNAEAFF. CDR3 DNA: TGTGCCTGCAGGGGGAACGCTGAAGCTTTCTTT.

This clone occurred a few times. This chain uses TRBV11-2 with TRBJ1-5, with D unclear. Trimming pared 0 bases from V and 6 bases from J, leaving 6 bases between. Germline V gene sequence: CDR1 SGHAT, CDR2 FQNNGV. The CDR3 contains 13 residues. The CDR3 nucleotides read TGTGCCAGCAGCTTAGATCGCAGTCAGCCCCAGCATTTT. Its protein product is CASSLDRSQPQHF.